Shown below are 19 T cell receptor beta chains from a single sample sequenced in a study of blood T cell repertoires in COVID-19. Using immunoSEQ multiplex PCR, the repertoire was profiled, and TCRdb retains in-frame clones only, with some absent. The repertoire includes around 130,000 clones, more than 75% of them detected once, and 5% to 6% sits in the top ten. Sequencing input: peripheral blood. These receptors were obtained from a human donor in a cohort sampled during active COVID-19.

This clone was observed once. This chain connects TRBV30 to TRBJ2-5; D is undetermined. V lost 1 base and J 4 bases, leaving 4 bases between the germline ends. The germline V gene has CDR1 GTSNPN and CDR2 SVGIG (reference sequence). The CDR3 totals 11 residues. CDR3 DNA sequence: TGTGCCTGGAGTGGAGGAGAGACCCAGTACTTC. Translated: CAWSGGETQYF.

The chain employs TRBV6-5 and TRBJ2-7; 8 bases match TRBD2. With 5 bases clipped from V and 2 bases from J, the junction kept 8 bases outside the gene matches. Germline CDR1 is MNHEY and CDR2 is SVGAGI. This CDR3 has 15 residues. As DNA, the CDR3 is TGTGCCAGCAGTACGCAAGCGCGGGGGGCCTACGAGCAGTACTTC. Residues: CASSTQARGAYEQYF.

The chain carries TRBV6-5 and TRBJ1-2; D ambiguous. The germline CDR1 and CDR2 sequences are MNHEY and SVGAGI. CDR3 length equals 14 residues. Deletions cut 5 bases from V and 0 bases from J, with 10 bases between. The chain's CDR3 is CASSPGYANYGYTF. The CDR3 bases are TGTGCCAGCAGTCCCGGGTATGCTAACTATGGCTACACCTTC.

The V call is TRBV7-9, the J call TRBJ2-7; 10 bases are a match to TRBD2. Per the germline V gene, CDR1 is SEHNR and CDR2 is FQNEAQ (reference sequence). The CDR3 extends over 16 amino acids. Unmatched junction bases numbered 11, after V lost 4 bases and J lost 5 bases. The CDR3 spells CASSSYLAGVGNEQYF. The CDR3 DNA follows: TGTGCCAGCAGCTCATATCTAGCGGGAGTTGGAAACGAGCAGTACTTC.

This rearrangement joins TRBV5-1 to TRBJ2-6, with TRBD1 matching 9 bases. Germline lookup yields CDR1 SGHRS and CDR2 YFSETQ. J was trimmed by 4 bases and V by 3 bases; bases with no gene match: 5. This CDR3 is built from 16 residues. The CDR3: CASSSQQGAGANVLTF. The CDR3 nucleotides are TGCGCCAGCAGCTCTCAACAGGGGGCAGGGGCCAACGTCCTGACTTTC.

This chain connects TRBV11-2 to TRBJ2-1; D gene unclear. V lost 3 bases and J lost 3, with 3 bases in between. The CDR3 extends over 12 amino acids. Germline V gives CDR1 SGHAT, CDR2 FQNNGV. CDR3 protein: CASSFSYNEQFF. CDR3 DNA: TGTGCCAGCAGCTTTAGCTACAATGAGCAGTTCTTC.

The chain is built from TRBV6-5 and TRBJ1-6; no clear D gene. Per germline, CDR1 MNHEY and CDR2 SVGAGI. The CDR3 runs 15 residues. The V end was cut by 9 bases, the J end by 8 bases, with 20 bases between. The CDR3: CASNRDRGLDSPLHF. CDR3 bases: TGTGCCAGTAACCGGGATAGAGGTTTGGATTCACCCCTCCACTTT.

The gene calls are TRBV10-1 and TRBJ2-3, with D perhaps TRBD2 (5 bases). This CDR3 region has 13 residues. Deletions cut 3 bases from V and 2 bases from J, with 6 bases between. Germline V CDR1 and CDR2: WNHNN, SYGVQD (reference sequence). CDR3 loop: CASSDGVTDTQYF. Here the CDR3 DNA reads TGCGCCAGCAGTGACGGGGTCACAGATACGCAGTATTTT.

The chain has TRBV28 and TRBJ2-1; 8 positions agree with TRBD2. Germline V gene sequence: CDR1 MDHEN, CDR2 SYDVKM. The CDR3 is made up of 16 amino acids. After removal of 7 bases from V and 0 bases from J, the junction contained 8 bases not matched to a gene. CDR3 coding DNA: TGTGCCAGCATGCTAGCGGGCTTAAGCTCCTACAATGAGCAGTTCTTC. This gives the protein CASMLAGLSSYNEQFF. The entire variable domain, with the rest obtained from reference TRBV28 and TRBJ2-1, is as follows: DVKVTQSSRYLVKRTGEKVFLECVQDMDHENMFWYRQDPGLGLRLIYFSYDVKMKEKGDIPEGYSVSREKKERFSLILESASTNQTSMYLCASMLAGLSSYNEQFFGPGTRLTVL.

The chain links TRBV6-1 to TRBJ1-3; TRBD1 aligns across 9 bases. J lost 4 bases, V lost 6 bases, and 10 bases had no gene match. Germline V gives CDR1 MNHNS, CDR2 SASEGT. CDR3 length: 16 amino acids. The chain's CDR3 is CASSEITGGKGNTIYF. As DNA, the CDR3 is TGTGCCAGCAGCGAAATAACAGGGGGCAAAGGAAACACCATATATTTT.

The rearrangement links TRBV21-1 to TRBJ2-7; the table's D call of TRBD2 was not tested on the DNA. TRBV21-1 is flagged as a pseudogene. CDR3 length equals 13 residues. The CDR3 spells CASRASHTTEQYF. The CDR3 coding sequence is TGTGCCAGCAGAGCTAGTCATACTACCGAGCAGTACTTC.

V gene TRBV4-1 combines with J gene TRBJ2-5, with TRBD1 as a possible D gene (6 bases). The length of the CDR3 is 17 residues. Germline loops: CDR1 MGHRA, CDR2 YSYEKL. V shed 3 bases and J shed 3 bases, with 20 bases lying between them. The CDR3 reads CASSHGNGWTAEETQYF. Here the CDR3 DNA reads TGCGCCAGCAGCCATGGAAATGGTTGGACAGCAGAAGAGACCCAGTACTTC.

This clone was seen a few times. The genes are TRBV5-8 and TRBJ1-5; a possible D gene is TRBD1 (5 bases). This CDR3 is built from 15 residues. Germline CDR1 and CDR2: SGHTS and YDEGEE. The V gene lost 0 bases and the J gene lost 3 bases, with 10 bases spanning the gap. The CDR3 region is CASSLVRGSNQPQHF. CDR3 coding DNA: TGTGCCAGCAGCTTGGTCCGGGGGTCCAATCAGCCCCAGCATTTT.

As to this clone: One end of the junction fails to match germline, which may point to a read error. This chain links TRBV7-7 with TRBJ2-1; 7 nucleotides match TRBD2. The CDR3 is 15 residues long. Germline V gene lookup returns CDR1 SSHAT and CDR2 FNYEAQ (reference sequence). CDR3 in DNA: TGTGCTAGCAGCCCGGGGGGTGGGTCCTACAATGAGCAGTTCTTC. This gives the protein CASSPGGGSYNEQFF.

J is TRBJ2-5 and V is TRBV15, with 10 positions matching TRBD2. Germline trimming cut 4 bases from V and 0 bases from J; bases unmatched to any gene: 5. The CDR3 is 16 amino acids. The germline V gene encodes CDR1 LNHNV and CDR2 YYDKDF (reference sequence). The CDR3: CATSKGTSVYQETQYF. As DNA, the CDR3 is TGTGCCACCAGCAAGGGGACTAGCGTCTACCAAGAGACCCAGTACTTC.

CDR3 protein: CASSEGTGSSYEQYF. CDR3 coding DNA: TGTGCCAGCAGTGAAGGGACAGGGAGCTCCTACGAGCAGTACTTC. The chain combines TRBV2 with TRBJ2-7, with TRBD1 matching over 8 bases. CDR3 length: 15 residues. In germline, CDR1 is SNHLY, CDR2 FYNNEI. V lost 1 base to trimming and J lost 0 bases; unmatched junction nucleotides: 2.

The chain uses TRBV7-2 and TRBJ2-2; D possibly corresponds to TRBD1 (5 bases). This CDR3 has 13 residues. Per the germline V gene, CDR1 is SGHTA and CDR2 is FQGNSA. Trimming pared 7 bases from V and 6 bases from J, leaving 12 bases between. The CDR3 reads CASTVSGSGELFF. The CDR3 region has the DNA TGTGCCAGCACCGTATCAGGGTCCGGGGAGCTGTTTTTT.

This rearrangement joins TRBV19 to TRBJ1-5; 7 nucleotides agree with TRBD1. Looked up from germline, CDR1 is LNHDA and CDR2 is SQIVND (reference sequence). The CDR3 sequence is 15 residues long. J gave up 8 bases and V 5 bases, and 12 bases lay outside the gene matches. As DNA, the CDR3 is TGTGCCAGTAGTTCTACAGGGGCGCGGATTGAGCCCCAGCATTTT. This translates into CASSSTGARIEPQHF.

The J gene is TRBJ1-1, the V gene TRBV18; TRBD1 matches 7 bases. This CDR3 is built from 19 residues. V was clipped by 6 bases and J by 1 base; unmatched bases: 20. Germline V gene lookup returns CDR1 KGHSH and CDR2 LQKENI. CDR3 DNA: TGTGCCAGCTCTCCAAACCGTCACTCCAGGACAGGCCAGAACACTGAAGCTTTCTTT. Its protein is CASSPNRHSRTGQNTEAFF.